The source of this T cell receptor (beta chain) is a study of cytomegalovirus exposure and HLA in healthy donors. Notes on the study in general: According to reports, the classifier identified cytomegalovirus status with high specificity and sensitivity. First-cohort TCR clusters tended to co-occur in the 90 to 150 validation repertoires, a later analysis found.

The J segment lost 5 bases and the V segment lost 3 bases, leaving 6 bases of the junction unmatched. The CDR3 has 15 amino acids. CDR1 and CDR2 from the germline V gene are KGHSH and LQKENI. Assay: immunoSEQ multiplex PCR; the TCRdb copy retains only in-frame clones and omits some. The repertoire holds about 360,000 clones, roughly 90% seen once, with around 0.8% in the top ten. This clone occurred once. The antigen is not known. Sequenced sample: PBMCs. The TCR comes from a woman under 30 in good health and CMV-seronegative. The chain links TRBV18 to TRBJ1-5; 8 bases align to TRBD1. The DNA for the CDR3 is TGTGCCAGCTCACCGTCCACAGGGGGGGATCAGCCCCAGCATTTT. Translated, it gives CASSPSTGGDQPQHF.